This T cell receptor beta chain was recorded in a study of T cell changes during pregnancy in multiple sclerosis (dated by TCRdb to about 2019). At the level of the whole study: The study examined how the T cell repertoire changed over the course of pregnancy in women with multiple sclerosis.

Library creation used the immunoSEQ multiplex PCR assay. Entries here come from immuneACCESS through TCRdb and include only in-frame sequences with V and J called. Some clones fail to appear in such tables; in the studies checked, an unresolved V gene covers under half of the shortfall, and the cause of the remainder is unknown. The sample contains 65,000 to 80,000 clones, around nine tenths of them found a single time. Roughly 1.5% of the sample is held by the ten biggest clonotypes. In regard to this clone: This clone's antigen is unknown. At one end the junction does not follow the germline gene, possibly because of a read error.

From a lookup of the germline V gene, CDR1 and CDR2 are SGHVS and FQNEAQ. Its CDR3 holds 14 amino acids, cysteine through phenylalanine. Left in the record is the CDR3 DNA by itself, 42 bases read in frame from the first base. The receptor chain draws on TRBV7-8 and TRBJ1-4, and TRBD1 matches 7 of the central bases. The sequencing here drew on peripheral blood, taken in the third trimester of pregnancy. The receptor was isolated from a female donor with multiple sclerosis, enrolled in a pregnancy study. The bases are TGTGCCAGCAGCTTGACAGGGAATAATGAGAAACTGTTTTTT. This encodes CASSLTGNNEKLFF. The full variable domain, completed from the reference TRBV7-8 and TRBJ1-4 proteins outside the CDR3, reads GAGVSQSPRYKVAKRGQDVALRCDPISGHVSLFWYQQALGQGPEFLTYFQNEAQLDKSGLPSDRFFAERPEGSVSTLKIQRTQQEDSAVYLCASSLTGNNEKLFFGSGTQLSVL.